This T cell receptor beta chain was recovered during a study of esophageal squamous cell carcinoma under preoperative chemotherapy. Time point in this sample: after preoperative PTX-NDP chemotherapy. Patients received paclitaxel-nedaplatin as preoperative chemotherapy before surgery. TCRdb ran MiXCR on the PCR reads and lists one entry per CDR3 protein. The data show about 9,300 distinct CDR3 sequences, roughly half seen once. CDR1 and CDR2 from the germline V gene are SGHTA and FQGNSA. V was pared by 3 bases and J by 2 bases, with 8 bases between. The CDR3 runs 13 residues. The clonotype was recovered from a human donor with esophageal squamous cell carcinoma. The donor label of this sample is uncertain. The material was obtained from a patient given preoperative chemotherapy. The chain uses TRBV7-2 and TRBJ2-7, with D uncertain. The CDR3 region is CASSFKATYEQYF. In nucleotides, the CDR3 is TGTGCCAGCAGCTTCAAAGCCACCTACGAGCAGTACTTC.